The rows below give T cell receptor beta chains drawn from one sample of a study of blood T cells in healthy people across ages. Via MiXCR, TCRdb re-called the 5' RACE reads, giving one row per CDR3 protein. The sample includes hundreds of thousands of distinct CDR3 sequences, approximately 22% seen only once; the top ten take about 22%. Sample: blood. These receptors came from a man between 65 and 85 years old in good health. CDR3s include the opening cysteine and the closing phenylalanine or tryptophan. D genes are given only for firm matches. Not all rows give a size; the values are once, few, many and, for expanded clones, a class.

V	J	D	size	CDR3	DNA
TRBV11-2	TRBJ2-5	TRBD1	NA	CASSSLLGTGEETQYF	TGTGCCAGCAGCTCCCTACTTGGGACAGGGGAAGAGACCCAGTACTTC
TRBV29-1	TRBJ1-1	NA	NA	CSVGGWGGTEAFF	TGCAGCGTTGGCGGGTGGGGTGGCACTGAAGCTTTCTTT
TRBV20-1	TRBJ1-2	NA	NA	CSASPARGYTF	TGCAGTGCTAGTCCAGCTCGTGGCTACACCTTC
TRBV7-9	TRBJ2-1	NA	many	CASSFELLRTYNEQFF	TGTGCCAGCAGCTTTGAGCTCTTAAGAACATACAATGAGCAGTTCTTC
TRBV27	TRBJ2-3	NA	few	CASSLLNTDTQYF	TGTGCCAGCAGTTTACTTAACACAGATACGCAGTATTTT
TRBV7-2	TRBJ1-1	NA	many	CASSFGGRGTEAFF	TGTGCCAGCAGCTTCGGAGGAAGGGGCACTGAAGCTTTCTTT
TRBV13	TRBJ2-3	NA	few	CASSLKGQIPDTQYF	TGTGCCAGCAGCTTAAAAGGGCAGATCCCAGATACGCAGTATTTT
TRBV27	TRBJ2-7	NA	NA	CASSLIIWGTLYEQYF	TGTGCCAGCAGTTTGATAATTTGGGGGACCCTCTACGAGCAGTACTTC
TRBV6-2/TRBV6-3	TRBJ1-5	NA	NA	CASKDTGSNQPQHF	TGTGCCAGCAAAGACACAGGGAGTAATCAGCCCCAGCATTTT
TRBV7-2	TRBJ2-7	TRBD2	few	CASSRRGLAGSSSYEQYF	TGTGCCAGCAGCCGCCGCGGACTAGCGGGGTCGAGCTCCTACGAGCAGTACTTC
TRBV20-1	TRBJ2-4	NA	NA	CSARDGRGENIQYF	TGCAGTGCTAGAGATGGAAGGGGGGAAAACATTCAGTACTTC
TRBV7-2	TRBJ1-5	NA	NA	CASSAKGTGTQHF	TGTGCCAGCAGCGCCAAGGGGACCGGGACCCAGCATTTT
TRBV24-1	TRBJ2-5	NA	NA	CATSDFYQETQYF	TGTGCCACCAGTGATTTTTACCAAGAGACCCAGTACTTC
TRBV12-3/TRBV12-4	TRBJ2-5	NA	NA	CASSLWVSGMRKEAQYF	TGTGCCAGCAGTTTATGGGTCTCCGGAATGAGAAAAGAGGCCCAGTACTTC
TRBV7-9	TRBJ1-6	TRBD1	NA	CASSRGQGYNSPLHF	TGTGCCAGCAGCCGTGGACAGGGCTATAATTCACCCCTCCACTTT
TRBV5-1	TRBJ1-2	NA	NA	CASGGLVRSNYGYTF	TGCGCCAGCGGGGGTCTGGTCAGATCTAACTATGGCTACACCTTC
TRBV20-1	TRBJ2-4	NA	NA	CSARDRRQAKNIQYF	TGCAGTGCTAGAGATCGTCGACAGGCCAAAAACATTCAGTACTTC
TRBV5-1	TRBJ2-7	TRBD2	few	CASSLGERGTYEQYF	TGCGCCAGCAGCTTGGGGGAGCGGGGGACATACGAGCAGTACTTC
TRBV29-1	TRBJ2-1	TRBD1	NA	CSALGTGGFEQFF	TGCAGCGCACTAGGGACAGGGGGCTTTGAGCAGTTCTTC
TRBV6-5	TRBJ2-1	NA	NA	CASGRESPNEQFF	TGTGCCAGCGGACGGGAGAGCCCGAACGAGCAGTTCTTC
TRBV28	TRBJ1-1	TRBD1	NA	CASSLPRTGGSEAFF	TGTGCCAGCAGTTTACCCCGGACAGGGGGCAGTGAAGCTTTCTTT
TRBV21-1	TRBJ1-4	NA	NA	CASRNTPAYNEKLFF	TGTGCCAGCAGAAATACTCCGGCCTATAATGAAAAACTGTTTTTT
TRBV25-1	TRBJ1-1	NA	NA	CASSEAGREGTEAFF	TGTGCCAGCAGTGAAGCGGGTCGGGAGGGTACTGAAGCTTTCTTT
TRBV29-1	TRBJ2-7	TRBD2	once	CSVEGGRAGYEQYF	TGCAGCGTTGAAGGCGGGAGGGCCGGGTACGAGCAGTACTTC
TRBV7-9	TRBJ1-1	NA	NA	CASSLALDTEAFF	TGTGCCAGCAGCTTAGCGTTAGACACTGAAGCTTTCTTT
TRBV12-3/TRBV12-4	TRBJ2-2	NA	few	CASSLPGELFF	TGTGCCAGCAGCTTACCCGGGGAGCTGTTTTTT
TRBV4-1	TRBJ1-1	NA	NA	CASSQDRMGITEAFF	TGCGCCAGCAGCCAAGATCGTATGGGTATCACTGAAGCTTTCTTT
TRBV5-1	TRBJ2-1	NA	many	CASSLGQGGHNEQFF	TGCGCCAGCAGCTTGGGCCAGGGGGGCCACAATGAGCAGTTCTTC
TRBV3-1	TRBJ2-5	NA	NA	CASSQDFVSGETQYF	TGTGCCAGCAGCCAAGATTTTGTGTCCGGAGAGACCCAGTACTTC
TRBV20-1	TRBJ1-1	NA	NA	CSAVNTEAFF	TGCAGTGCTGTGAACACTGAAGCTTTCTTT
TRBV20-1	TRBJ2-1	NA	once	CSAEGDPDWDEQFF	TGCAGTGCTGAGGGTGACCCGGACTGGGATGAGCAGTTCTTC
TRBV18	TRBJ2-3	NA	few	CASSSQGGFRRSTDTQYF	TGTGCCAGCTCGTCTCAAGGAGGTTTTAGGAGGAGCACAGATACGCAGTATTTT
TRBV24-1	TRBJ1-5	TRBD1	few	CATGQGYQPQHF	TGTGCCACCGGACAGGGTTATCAGCCCCAGCATTTT
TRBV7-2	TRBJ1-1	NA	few	CASSPLAGPTEAFF	TGTGCCAGCAGCCCATTAGCAGGTCCCACTGAAGCTTTCTTT
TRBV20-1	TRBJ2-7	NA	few	CSALGSGLTYEQYF	TGCAGTGCCTTGGGTTCAGGACTGACCTACGAGCAGTACTTC
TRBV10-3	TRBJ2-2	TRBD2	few	CAISKRGSDGELFF	TGTGCCATCAGCAAGCGGGGGAGTGACGGGGAGCTGTTTTTT
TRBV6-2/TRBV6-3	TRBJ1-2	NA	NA	CASRPTGLGFYTF	TGTGCCAGCAGACCCACAGGGCTCGGCTTCTACACCTTC
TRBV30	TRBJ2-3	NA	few	CAWRQGRSTDTQYF	TGTGCCTGGAGACAGGGCCGAAGCACAGATACGCAGTATTTT
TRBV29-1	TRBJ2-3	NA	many	CSVAATTDTQYF	TGCAGCGTTGCCGCTACCACAGATACGCAGTATTTT
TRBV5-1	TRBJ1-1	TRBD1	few	CTSWTGGDYFSEAFF	TGCACCAGCTGGACAGGGGGCGACTACTTTTCTGAAGCTTTCTTT
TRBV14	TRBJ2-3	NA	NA	CASSQEDRRTDTQYF	TGTGCCAGCAGCCAAGAAGACAGACGCACAGATACGCAGTATTTT
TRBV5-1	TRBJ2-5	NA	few	CASSLAEGLLKETQYF	TGCGCCAGCAGCTTGGCCGAGGGGCTCCTCAAAGAGACCCAGTACTTC
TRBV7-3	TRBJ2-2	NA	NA	CASSLMGRNTGELFF	TGTGCCAGCAGCTTAATGGGCAGAAACACCGGGGAGCTGTTTTTT
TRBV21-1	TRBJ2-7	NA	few	CASSKGDRVTYEQYF	TGTGCCAGCAGCAAAGGGGACAGGGTAACCTACGAGCAGTACTTC
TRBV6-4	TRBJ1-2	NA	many	CASSRGVNYGYTF	TGTGCCAGCAGTCGCGGGGTAAACTATGGCTACACCTTC
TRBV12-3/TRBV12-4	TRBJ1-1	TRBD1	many	CASSRRTGSGYTEAFF	TGTGCCAGCAGCCGGCGGACAGGGTCTGGGTACACTGAAGCTTTCTTT
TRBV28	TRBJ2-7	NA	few	CAGVRESGSYEQYF	TGTGCCGGAGTCCGGGAGTCAGGCTCCTACGAGCAGTACTTC
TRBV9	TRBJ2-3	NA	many	CASSVGPPDTQYF	TGTGCCAGCAGCGTAGGACCCCCAGATACGCAGTATTTT
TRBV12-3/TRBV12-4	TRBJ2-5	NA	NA	CASSIIRETQYF	TGTGCCAGCAGTATCATCAGAGAGACCCAGTACTTC
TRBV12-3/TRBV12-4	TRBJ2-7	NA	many	CASSFSFRGGEQYF	TGTGCCAGCAGTTTTAGTTTCAGGGGAGGCGAGCAGTACTTC
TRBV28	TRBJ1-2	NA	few	CASGGHPYGYTF	TGTGCCAGCGGAGGACACCCCTATGGCTACACCTTC
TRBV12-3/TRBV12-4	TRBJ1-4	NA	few	CASRVGLEKLFF	TGTGCCAGCAGAGTGGGGCTTGAAAAACTGTTTTTT
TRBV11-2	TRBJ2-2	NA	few	CASSALGATGELFF	TGTGCCAGCAGCGCACTGGGGGCGACCGGGGAGCTGTTTTTT
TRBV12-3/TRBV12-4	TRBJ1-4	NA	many	CASSLLGQPNEKLFF	TGTGCCAGCAGTTTGTTGGGACAACCTAATGAAAAACTGTTTTTT
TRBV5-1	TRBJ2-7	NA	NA	CASSLGQRNEQYF	TGCGCCAGCAGCTTGGGGCAGCGGAACGAGCAGTACTTC
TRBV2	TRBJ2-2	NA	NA	CASRWGGTGELFF	TGTGCCAGCAGGTGGGGCGGCACCGGGGAGCTGTTTTTT
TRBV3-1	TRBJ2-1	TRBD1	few	CASSQEGQGPVF	TGTGCCAGCAGCCAGGAAGGACAGGGGCCGGTCTTC
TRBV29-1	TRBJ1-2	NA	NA	CSVEDRGQVLEDGYTF	TGCAGCGTTGAAGATCGGGGGCAGGTTTTAGAGGATGGCTACACCTTC
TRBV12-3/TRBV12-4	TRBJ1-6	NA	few	CASSLRDTFPLHF	TGTGCCAGCAGTTTACGGGACACCTTTCCCCTCCACTTT